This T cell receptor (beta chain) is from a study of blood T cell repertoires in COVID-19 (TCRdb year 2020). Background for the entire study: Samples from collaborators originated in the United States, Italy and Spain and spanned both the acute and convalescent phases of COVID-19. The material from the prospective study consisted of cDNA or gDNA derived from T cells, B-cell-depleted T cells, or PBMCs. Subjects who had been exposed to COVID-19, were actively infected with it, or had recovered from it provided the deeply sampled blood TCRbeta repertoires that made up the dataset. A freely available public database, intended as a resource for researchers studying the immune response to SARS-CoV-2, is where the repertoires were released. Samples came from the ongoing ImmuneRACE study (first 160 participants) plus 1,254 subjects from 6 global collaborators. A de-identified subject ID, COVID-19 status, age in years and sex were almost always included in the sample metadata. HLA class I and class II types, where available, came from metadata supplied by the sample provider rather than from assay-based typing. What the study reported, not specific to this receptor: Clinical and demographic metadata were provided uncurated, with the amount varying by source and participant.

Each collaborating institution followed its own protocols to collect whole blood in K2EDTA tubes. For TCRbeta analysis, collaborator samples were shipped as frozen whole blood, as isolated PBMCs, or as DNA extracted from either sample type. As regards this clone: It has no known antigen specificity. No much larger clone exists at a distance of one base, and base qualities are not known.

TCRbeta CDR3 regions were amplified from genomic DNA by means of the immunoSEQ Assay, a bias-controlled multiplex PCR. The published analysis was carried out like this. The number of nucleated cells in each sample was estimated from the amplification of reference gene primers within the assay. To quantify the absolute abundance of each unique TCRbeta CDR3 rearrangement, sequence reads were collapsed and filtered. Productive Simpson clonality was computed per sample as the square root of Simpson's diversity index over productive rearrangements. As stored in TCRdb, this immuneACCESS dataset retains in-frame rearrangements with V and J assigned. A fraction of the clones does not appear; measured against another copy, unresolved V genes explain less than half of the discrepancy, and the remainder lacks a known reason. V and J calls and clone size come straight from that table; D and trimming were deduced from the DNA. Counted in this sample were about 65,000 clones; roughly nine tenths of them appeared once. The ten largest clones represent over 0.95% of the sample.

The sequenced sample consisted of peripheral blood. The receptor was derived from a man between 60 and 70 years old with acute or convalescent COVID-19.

The DNA reads TGTGCCAGCAGCCCAGAGGGGGTCCAAGAGACCCAGTACTTC. Its protein reads: CASSPEGVQETQYF. The chain uses TRBV7-9 and TRBJ2-5, with TRBD1 tentatively as D gene (6 bases match). V is cut by 5 bases and J by 1 base, and the space between the germline ends is 11 bases. CDR3 length: 14 amino acids, cysteine to phenylalanine. This entry keeps only the CDR3 DNA: 42 bases, framed from base 1. The germline V gene (reference sequence) yields SEHNR for CDR1 and FQNEAQ for CDR2.